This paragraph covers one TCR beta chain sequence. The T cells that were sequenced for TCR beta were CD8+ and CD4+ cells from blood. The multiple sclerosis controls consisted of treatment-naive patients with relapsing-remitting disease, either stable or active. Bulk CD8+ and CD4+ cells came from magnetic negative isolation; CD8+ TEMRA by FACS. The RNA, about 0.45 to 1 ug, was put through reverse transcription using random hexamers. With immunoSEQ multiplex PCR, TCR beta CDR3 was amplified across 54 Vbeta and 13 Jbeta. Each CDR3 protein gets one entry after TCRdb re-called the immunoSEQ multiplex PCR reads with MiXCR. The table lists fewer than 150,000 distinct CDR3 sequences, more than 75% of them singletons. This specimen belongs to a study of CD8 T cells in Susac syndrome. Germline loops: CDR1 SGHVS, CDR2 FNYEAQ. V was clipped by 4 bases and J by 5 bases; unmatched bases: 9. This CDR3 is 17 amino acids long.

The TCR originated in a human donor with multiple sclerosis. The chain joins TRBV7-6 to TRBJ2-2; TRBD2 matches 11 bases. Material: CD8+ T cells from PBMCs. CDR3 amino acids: CASSSTSGRGITGELFF. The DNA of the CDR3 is TGTGCCAGCAGCTCTACTAGCGGGAGAGGGATAACCGGGGAGCTGTTTTTT.